This is a list of T cell receptor beta chains from one sample in a study of cytomegalovirus exposure and HLA in healthy donors. Libraries were prepared by immunoSEQ multiplex PCR; TCRdb keeps only in-frame clonotypes and omits some of them. In the table there are about 170,000 clones, 65% to 85% of which are singletons. Sequencing was done on a sample of PBMCs. The receptors were sampled from a woman aged 45-59 years in good health and CMV-seropositive. Each CDR3 is given with its conserved first and last residue. The D gene is left open where the match is weak. Size values are once, few and many counts, or a class for expanded clones, and some rows have none.

d_gene: .; j_gene: TRBJ2-1; v_gene: TRBV29-1; abundance: .; CDR3aa: CSVGRRLVGGNEQFF; CDR3nt: TGCAGCGTTGGCAGACGACTAGTGGGGGGCAATGAGCAGTTCTTC
d_gene: .; j_gene: TRBJ1-6; v_gene: TRBV25-1; abundance: .; CDR3aa: CASSDHREGIPLHF; CDR3nt: TGTGCCAGCAGTGACCACAGGGAAGGGATACCCCTCCACTTT
d_gene: TRBD1; j_gene: TRBJ1-2; v_gene: TRBV5-1; abundance: .; CDR3aa: CASSPGTGDPGGYTF; CDR3nt: TGCGCCAGCAGCCCCGGGACAGGGGACCCTGGGGGCTACACCTTC
d_gene: .; j_gene: TRBJ2-7; v_gene: TRBV27; abundance: .; CDR3aa: CASSLRLGSSYEQYF; CDR3nt: TGTGCCAGCAGTTTACGACTAGGATCCTCCTACGAGCAGTACTTC
d_gene: TRBD2; j_gene: TRBJ2-7; v_gene: TRBV5-1; abundance: .; CDR3aa: CASSLRAGGSYEQYF; CDR3nt: TGCGCCAGCAGCTTGAGGGCGGGGGGTTCCTACGAGCAGTACTTC
d_gene: TRBD1; j_gene: TRBJ1-2; v_gene: TRBV7-3; abundance: once; CDR3aa: CASSSDGDRGRDGYTF; CDR3nt: TGTGCCAGCAGCTCCGACGGGGACAGGGGGCGAGATGGCTACACCTTC
d_gene: TRBD2; j_gene: TRBJ2-5; v_gene: TRBV11-3; abundance: .; CDR3aa: CASSSLAGGPGETQYF; CDR3nt: TGTGCCAGCAGCTCCTTAGCGGGGGGGCCAGGAGAGACCCAGTACTTC
d_gene: .; j_gene: TRBJ1-2; v_gene: TRBV7-2; abundance: .; CDR3aa: CASSRMRGVGGYTF; CDR3nt: TGTGCCAGCAGCCGGATGCGGGGGGTCGGGGGCTACACCTTC
d_gene: TRBD2; j_gene: TRBJ2-1; v_gene: TRBV10-3; abundance: .; CDR3aa: CAISVKPGLAGASSYNEQFF; CDR3nt: TGTGCCATCAGTGTCAAGCCGGGACTAGCGGGGGCCTCATCCTACAATGAGCAGTTCTTC
d_gene: TRBD2; j_gene: TRBJ2-3; v_gene: TRBV9; abundance: .; CDR3aa: CASSGAGGIGDTQYF; CDR3nt: TGTGCCAGCAGCGGAGCGGGGGGAATCGGGGATACGCAGTATTTT
d_gene: TRBD1; j_gene: TRBJ2-7; v_gene: TRBV6-5; abundance: .; CDR3aa: CASSYNWDRGLGEQYF; CDR3nt: TGTGCCAGCAGTTACAATTGGGACAGGGGGCTGGGCGAGCAGTACTTC
d_gene: TRBD1; j_gene: TRBJ2-1; v_gene: TRBV27; abundance: .; CDR3aa: CASSPGTAYNEQFF; CDR3nt: TGTGCCAGCAGCCCCGGGACAGCTTACAATGAGCAGTTCTTC
d_gene: .; j_gene: TRBJ1-1; v_gene: TRBV19; abundance: .; CDR3aa: CASSRDRGAEAFF; CDR3nt: TGTGCCAGTAGTAGGGATAGGGGCGCTGAAGCTTTCTTT
d_gene: .; j_gene: TRBJ1-1; v_gene: TRBV9; abundance: .; CDR3aa: CASSVGGRTEAFF; CDR3nt: TGTGCCAGCAGCGTGGGCGGGAGGACTGAAGCTTTCTTT
d_gene: TRBD2; j_gene: TRBJ2-3; v_gene: TRBV5-1; abundance: .; CDR3aa: CASSLGILAGGPDTQYF; CDR3nt: TGCGCCAGCAGCTTGGGAATACTGGCGGGAGGCCCAGATACGCAGTATTTT
d_gene: TRBD2; j_gene: TRBJ2-1; v_gene: TRBV15; abundance: .; CDR3aa: CATKDSQTSGSSYNEQFF; CDR3nt: TGTGCCACCAAGGATAGCCAGACTAGCGGGAGCTCCTACAATGAGCAGTTCTTC
d_gene: .; j_gene: TRBJ2-2; v_gene: TRBV7-2; abundance: .; CDR3aa: CASSLARLAGSNTGELFF; CDR3nt: TGTGCCAGCAGCTTAGCGCGGTTGGCGGGGTCGAACACCGGGGAGCTGTTTTTT
d_gene: .; j_gene: TRBJ1-5; v_gene: TRBV5-1; abundance: .; CDR3aa: CASSQSPTGNNQPQHF; CDR3nt: TGCGCCAGCAGCCAAAGCCCCACAGGGAACAATCAGCCCCAGCATTTT
d_gene: TRBD1; j_gene: TRBJ1-5; v_gene: TRBV6-1; abundance: .; CDR3aa: CASSDRDRGQPQHF; CDR3nt: TGTGCCAGCAGCGACCGGGACAGGGGTCAGCCCCAGCATTTT
d_gene: .; j_gene: TRBJ1-4; v_gene: TRBV29-1; abundance: .; CDR3aa: CSGGVNEKLFF; CDR3nt: TGCAGCGGAGGCGTAAATGAAAAACTGTTTTTT
d_gene: .; j_gene: TRBJ1-1; v_gene: TRBV14; abundance: .; CDR3aa: CASSRSAGLNTEAFF; CDR3nt: TGTGCCAGCAGCCGGTCGGCAGGGCTCAACACTGAAGCTTTCTTT
d_gene: .; j_gene: TRBJ2-7; v_gene: TRBV5-5; abundance: .; CDR3aa: CASSLYTYEQYF; CDR3nt: TGTGCCAGCAGCTTGTATACCTACGAGCAGTACTTC
d_gene: .; j_gene: TRBJ2-7; v_gene: TRBV28; abundance: few; CDR3aa: CASSFPVLYEQYF; CDR3nt: TGTGCCAGCAGTTTTCCTGTCTTATACGAGCAGTACTTC
d_gene: .; j_gene: TRBJ1-3; v_gene: TRBV11-2; abundance: .; CDR3aa: CASSLGGSGNTIYF; CDR3nt: TGTGCCAGCAGCTTAGGAGGGTCTGGAAACACCATATATTTT
d_gene: .; j_gene: TRBJ2-1; v_gene: TRBV27; abundance: once; CDR3aa: CASSELTFGNEQFF; CDR3nt: TGTGCCAGCAGCGAACTCACCTTCGGCAATGAGCAGTTCTTC
d_gene: .; j_gene: TRBJ2-7; v_gene: TRBV4-1; abundance: .; CDR3aa: CASSRDTGRSFYEQYF; CDR3nt: TGCGCCAGCAGCCGCGACACAGGGCGATCGTTCTACGAGCAGTACTTC
d_gene: .; j_gene: TRBJ1-4; v_gene: TRBV6-5; abundance: .; CDR3aa: CASSLWVGGEKLFF; CDR3nt: TGTGCCAGCAGTTTGTGGGTGGGGGGTGAAAAACTGTTTTTT